This passage covers 15 T cell receptor beta chains from one sample sequenced in a study of T cell responses to AZD1222 COVID-19 vaccine. Only in-frame clones appear in the TCRdb table, and some are missing; sequencing was by immunoSEQ multiplex PCR. The sample lists nearly 90,000 clones, roughly 88% occurring once. This specimen was peripheral blood, taken on day 0 of MenACWY control vaccination. The receptors here all came from an adult in good health.

The chain is built from TRBV18 and TRBJ1-3, with a possible D match to TRBD1 (5 bases). Germline loops: CDR1 KGHSH, CDR2 LQKENI. Trimming pared 3 bases from V and 1 base from J, leaving 10 bases between. The CDR3 has 15 amino acids. In DNA, the CDR3 is TGTGCCAGCTCACCGCTACAGGTATCTGGAAACACCATATATTTT. Translation: CASSPLQVSGNTIYF.

The chain uses TRBV15 and TRBJ1-4; D not resolved. CDR1 is LNHNV, CDR2 YYDKDF, per germline (reference sequence). The CDR3 runs to 15 residues. Trimming stripped 0 bases from V and 5 bases from J, with 10 bases between. The CDR3 is CATSREAGVNEKLFF. In DNA form, the CDR3 reads TGTGCCACCAGCAGAGAAGCTGGGGTCAATGAAAAACTGTTTTTT.

The chain recombines TRBV19 with TRBJ1-3; no reliable D call. The germline gives CDR1 LNHDA, CDR2 SQIVND (reference sequence). The CDR3 has 16 residues. The V and J ends lost 1 base and 3 bases respectively, with 13 bases between them. The CDR3 spells CASSIVYPGFGNTIYF. CDR3 coding DNA: TGTGCCAGTAGTATAGTCTACCCGGGATTTGGAAACACCATATATTTT.

The V and J genes are TRBV6-5 and TRBJ1-6, with 7 bases that match TRBD1. The J segment lost 10 bases and the V segment lost 0 bases, leaving 6 bases of the junction unmatched. This CDR3 is built from 15 residues. Germline-derived CDR1 and CDR2 are MNHEY and SVGAGI. The CDR3 DNA reads as TGTGCCAGCAGTTACTCGAACAGGGGCGACTCACCCCTCCACTTT. The encoded protein is CASSYSNRGDSPLHF.

This chain uses TRBV7-9 with TRBJ2-7; no clear D. The CDR3 runs 13 residues. The V gene's germline CDR1 is SEHNR and CDR2 FQNEAQ (reference sequence). Trimming removed 4 bases at V and 3 bases at J, with 10 bases between. As DNA, the CDR3 is TGTGCCAGCAGCTCGTTAGGGATCTACGAGCAGTACTTC. Translation gives CASSSLGIYEQYF.

The chain employs TRBV5-8 and TRBJ2-7; the match to TRBD2 covers 15 bases. The germline V gene encodes CDR1 SGHTS and CDR2 YDEGEE. The CDR3 loop spans 16 amino acids. V shed 0 bases, J shed 2 bases, and the junction held 0 bases outside the gene matches. The CDR3 DNA reads as TGTGCCAGCAGCTTGGGGACTAGCGGGGGGGCCTACGAGCAGTACTTC. Translation: CASSLGTSGGAYEQYF.

J is TRBJ1-5 and V is TRBV6-5; D possibly corresponds to TRBD1 (6 bases). The CDR3 covers 13 residues. Germline loops: CDR1 MNHEY, CDR2 SVGAGI. With 7 bases removed from V and 7 bases from J, the gap between germline ends came to 14 bases. CDR3 loop: CASTGGLAQPQHF. The CDR3, as DNA: TGTGCCAGCACCGGGGGCCTCGCCCAGCCCCAGCATTTT.

The V gene is TRBV5-1, the J gene TRBJ2-2, with no clear D. The CDR3 contains 16 residues. Trimming pared 3 bases from V and 1 base from J, leaving 13 bases between. Germline values: CDR1 SGHRS, CDR2 YFSETQ. Here the CDR3 reads CASSSNERQNTGELFF. The CDR3 DNA sequence: TGCGCCAGCAGCTCCAATGAACGGCAGAACACCGGGGAGCTGTTTTTT. Filled out from reference TRBV5-1 and TRBJ2-2, the complete variable domain reads KAGVTQTPRYLIKTRGQQVTLSCSPISGHRSVSWYQQTPGQGLQFLFEYFSETQRNKGNFPGRFSGRQFSNSRSEMNVSTLELGDSALYLCASSSNERQNTGELFFGEGSRLTVL.

The genes are TRBV10-2 and TRBJ2-7; 7 nucleotides match TRBD2. Germline lookup yields CDR1 WSHSY and CDR2 SAAADI. The V and J ends lost 6 bases and 3 bases, in that order; junction bases with no gene match: 5. The CDR3 covers 13 residues. This chain's CDR3 is CASRVGLNYEQYF. CDR3 nucleotides: TGCGCCAGCAGGGTGGGACTAAACTACGAGCAGTACTTC.

The V and J genes are TRBV15 and TRBJ2-1, with TRBD2 identical over 9 bases. Trimming removed 0 bases from V and 2 bases from J; junction bases left unmatched: 2. The CDR3 contains 16 residues. The germline V gene has CDR1 LNHNV and CDR2 YYDKDF (reference sequence). CDR3: CATSRDKRGAYNEQFF. For the CDR3, the DNA is TGTGCCACCAGCAGAGATAAGCGGGGGGCCTACAATGAGCAGTTCTTC.

The genes are TRBV7-2 and TRBJ1-6, with 7 bases fitting TRBD1. The CDR3 loop spans 16 amino acids. The J segment lost 8 bases and the V segment lost 6 bases, leaving 13 bases of the junction unmatched. Germline CDR1 and CDR2: SGHTA and FQGNSA. CDR3 coding DNA: TGTGCCAGCAGACGAGGAGGGGGCCGGGTGGATTCACCCCTCCACTTT. This encodes CASRRGGGRVDSPLHF.

This clone was detected only once. The chain joins TRBV19 to TRBJ1-5; 8 bases match TRBD1. Germline lookup yields CDR1 LNHDA and CDR2 SQIVND (reference sequence). V gave up 3 bases and J gave up 0 bases; unmatched junction bases: 10. This CDR3 is built from 18 residues. For the CDR3, the DNA is TGTGCCAGTAGTATTATGCGGGACAGGATTCTTAGCAATCAGCCCCAGCATTTT. It translates to CASSIMRDRILSNQPQHF.

J is TRBJ2-1 and V is TRBV6-5, with D unresolved. V lost 6 bases, J lost 0 bases, and 9 bases lay in between. The germline V gene encodes CDR1 MNHEY and CDR2 SVGAGI. This CDR3 is built from 14 residues. For the CDR3, the DNA is TGTGCCAGCAGGACTCTCAGCTCCTACAATGAGCAGTTCTTC. Its protein product is CASRTLSSYNEQFF.

This chain links TRBV2 with TRBJ1-2; weak D call: TRBD1 (5 bases). The CDR3 contains 12 residues. Between the trimmed V and J ends, which lost 8 bases and 5 bases, there was a span of 12 bases. Germline V CDR1 and CDR2: SNHLY, FYNNEI. For the CDR3, the DNA is TGTGCCAGCGGGGCTTTGGGGTATGGCTACACCTTC. Translated: CASGALGYGYTF.

The chain recombines TRBV7-2 with TRBJ1-2, with 7 positions matching TRBD1. CDR1 and CDR2 from the germline V gene are SGHTA and FQGNSA. The CDR3 spans 15 residues. V gave up 5 bases and J gave up 0 bases; unmatched junction bases: 6. CDR3 nucleotide sequence: TGTGCCAGCAGCGTACGACAGGGTTCTAACTATGGCTACACCTTC. It specifies CASSVRQGSNYGYTF.